These 13 T cell receptor beta chains originate from one sample sequenced in a study of radiation and T cells in renal cell carcinoma. Sequenced by immunoSEQ multiplex PCR; TCRdb stores in-frame clones only, minus some. The table has 150,000 or so clones, 88% seen once. As for time point: baseline pretreatment blood. Treatment denoted: 15 Gy SBRT to primary tumor, nephrectomy 4 weeks later. The sequences come from blood, collected from a patient whose treatment included radiotherapy and nephrectomy. These receptors were collected from a woman aged 70-85 years with renal cell carcinoma.

This chain links TRBV30 with TRBJ1-6; TRBD1 aligns across 10 bases. Trimming removed 4 bases from V and 10 bases from J; junction bases left unmatched: 7. Germline CDR1 GTSNPN, CDR2 SVGIG (reference sequence). The CDR3 has 14 residues. DNA of the CDR3: TGTGCCTGGAACACCGGGACAGGGGCCTCACCCCTCCACTTT. Its translation: CAWNTGTGASPLHF.

The CDR3 is CASSEGQNYGYTF. The CDR3, as DNA: TGTGCCAGCAGTGAAGGTCAGAACTATGGCTACACCTTC. The chain carries TRBV2 and TRBJ1-2; D remains unclear. V was clipped by 1 base and J by 2 bases, with 5 bases between them. The CDR3 runs 13 residues. Germline assignment: CDR1 SNHLY and CDR2 FYNNEI.

Only a few counts were recorded for this clone. The genes are TRBV5-4 and TRBJ1-4, with D unclear. The V gene lost 0 bases and the J gene lost 4 bases, with 4 bases spanning the gap. The CDR3 has 13 residues. Germline lookup yields CDR1 SGHNT and CDR2 YYREEE (reference sequence). The CDR3 loop reads CASSLALNEKLFF. The CDR3 region has the DNA TGTGCCAGCAGCTTGGCCCTTAATGAAAAACTGTTTTTT.

The chain recombines TRBV6-5 with TRBJ1-5, with D uncertain. Deletions cut 3 bases from V and 3 bases from J, with 12 bases between. The germline V gene has CDR1 MNHEY and CDR2 SVGAGI. The CDR3 length is 15 residues. CDR3 sequence: CASSYSRVNNQPQHF. As DNA, the CDR3 is TGTGCCAGCAGTTATTCTCGGGTCAACAATCAGCCCCAGCATTTT.

The chain couples TRBV19 to TRBJ1-1; D not certain. V was shortened by 2 bases and J by 0 bases, with 10 bases between the two germline ends. The length of the CDR3 is 15 residues. Germline loops: CDR1 LNHDA, CDR2 SQIVND (reference sequence). CDR3 amino acids: CASSIQPFVNTEAFF. DNA of the CDR3: TGTGCCAGTAGTATACAGCCATTTGTGAACACTGAAGCTTTCTTT.

The chain recombines TRBV5-6 with TRBJ1-1; D perhaps matches TRBD1 (5 bases). This CDR3 has 14 amino acids. Between the trimmed V and J ends, which lost 4 bases and 5 bases, there was a span of 15 bases. Germline V gene data show CDR1 as SGHDT and CDR2 as YYEEEE. CDR3 region: CASSPIGAGTEAFF. The CDR3 DNA sequence: TGTGCCAGCAGCCCCATTGGGGCGGGGACTGAAGCTTTCTTT. Full variable domain (rest looked up from reference TRBV5-6 and TRBJ1-1): DAGVTQSPTHLIKTRGQQVTLRCSPKSGHDTVSWYQQALGQGPQFIFQYYEEEERQRGNFPDRFSGHQFPNYSSELNVNALLLGDSALYLCASSPIGAGTEAFFGQGTRLTVV.

In this sample, this clone turned up a few times. This sequence joins TRBV30 and TRBJ1-5, with D possibly matching TRBD1 (6 bases). Between the trimmed V and J ends, which lost 1 base and 2 bases, there was a span of 15 bases. The CDR3 has 16 amino acids. Germline CDR1 GTSNPN, CDR2 SVGIG (reference sequence). The CDR3 DNA reads as TGTGCCTGGAGTGCGCAAGGGGGGACTGGCAATCAGCCCCAGCATTTT. It yields the protein CAWSAQGGTGNQPQHF.

This rearrangement joins TRBV18 to TRBJ2-2; D remains unclear. V was clipped by 2 bases and J by 6 bases, with 10 bases between them. CDR3 length: 14 residues. Germline V CDR1 and CDR2: KGHSH, LQKENI. Here the CDR3 reads CASSPELWAGELFF. The CDR3 DNA reads TGTGCCAGCTCACCAGAATTATGGGCCGGGGAGCTGTTTTTT.

The V gene is TRBV18, the J gene TRBJ1-5, with TRBD1 matching over 7 bases. V lost 3 bases, J lost 2 bases, and 10 bases stayed unmatched. This CDR3 contains 17 residues. In germline, CDR1 is KGHSH, CDR2 LQKENI. CDR3 bases: TGTGCCAGCTCACCCGCGGAGGGGGCGACGGGCAATCAGCCCCAGCATTTT. Its translation is CASSPAEGATGNQPQHF.

The chain uses TRBV4-2 and TRBJ1-2; D remains ambiguous. Germline V lookup: CDR1 LGHNA, CDR2 YNFKEQ. Trimming cost V 2 bases and J 4 bases, with 8 bases left between them. This CDR3 is 13 amino acids long. CDR3 DNA: TGTGCCAGCAGCCAATCGGACGGCTATGGCTACACCTTC. This codes for CASSQSDGYGYTF.

The CDR3 nucleotides are TGCAGCGTCGAGACTAGCGGGGGGGCAGGTGAGCAGTTCTTC. It codes for CSVETSGGAGEQFF. The chain joins TRBV29-1 to TRBJ2-1; 14 bases are a match to TRBD2. From germline, CDR1 is SQVTM and CDR2 ANQGSEA. V lost 6 bases, J lost 9 bases, and 7 bases stayed unmatched. The CDR3 spans 14 residues.

J is TRBJ1-2 and V is TRBV9; TRBD1 agrees at 7 bases. The V segment lost 0 bases and the J segment 8 bases; nucleotides outside the gene matches: 10. CDR3 length: 15 residues. The germline CDR1 and CDR2 sequences are SGDLS and YYNGEE. This chain's CDR3 is CASSVVKGGLGGYTF. The CDR3 DNA follows: TGTGCCAGCAGCGTAGTAAAAGGGGGCTTAGGGGGCTACACCTTC.

This clone showed up just once. The chain links TRBV6-1 to TRBJ2-7, with D perhaps matching TRBD1 (5 bases). The ends were cut back, 8 bases at V and 7 bases at J, with 12 bases in the middle. Germline V gene lookup returns CDR1 MNHNS and CDR2 SASEGT. The CDR3 consists of 11 residues. CDR3: CASLIRQEQYF. CDR3 sequence (DNA): TGTGCCAGCTTAATCAGACAGGAGCAGTACTTC.